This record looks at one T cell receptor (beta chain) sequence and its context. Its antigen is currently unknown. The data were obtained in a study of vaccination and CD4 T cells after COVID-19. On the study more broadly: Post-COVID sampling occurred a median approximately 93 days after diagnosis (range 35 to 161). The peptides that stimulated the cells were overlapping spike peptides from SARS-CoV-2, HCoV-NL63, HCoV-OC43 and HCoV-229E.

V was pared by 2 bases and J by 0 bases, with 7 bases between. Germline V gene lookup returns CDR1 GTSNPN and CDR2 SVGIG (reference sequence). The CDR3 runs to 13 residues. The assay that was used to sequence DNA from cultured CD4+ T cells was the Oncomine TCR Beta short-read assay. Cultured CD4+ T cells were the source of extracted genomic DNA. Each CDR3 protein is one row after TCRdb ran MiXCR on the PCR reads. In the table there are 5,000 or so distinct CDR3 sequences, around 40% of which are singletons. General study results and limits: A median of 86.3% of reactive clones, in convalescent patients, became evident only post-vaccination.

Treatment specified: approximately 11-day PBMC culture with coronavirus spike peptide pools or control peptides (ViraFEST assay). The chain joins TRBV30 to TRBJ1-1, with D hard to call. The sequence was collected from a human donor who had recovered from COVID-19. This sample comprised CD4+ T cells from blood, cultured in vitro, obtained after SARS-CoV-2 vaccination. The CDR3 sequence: CAWSTGVNTEAFF. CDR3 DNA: TGTGCCTGGAGTACGGGAGTGAACACTGAAGCTTTCTTT.